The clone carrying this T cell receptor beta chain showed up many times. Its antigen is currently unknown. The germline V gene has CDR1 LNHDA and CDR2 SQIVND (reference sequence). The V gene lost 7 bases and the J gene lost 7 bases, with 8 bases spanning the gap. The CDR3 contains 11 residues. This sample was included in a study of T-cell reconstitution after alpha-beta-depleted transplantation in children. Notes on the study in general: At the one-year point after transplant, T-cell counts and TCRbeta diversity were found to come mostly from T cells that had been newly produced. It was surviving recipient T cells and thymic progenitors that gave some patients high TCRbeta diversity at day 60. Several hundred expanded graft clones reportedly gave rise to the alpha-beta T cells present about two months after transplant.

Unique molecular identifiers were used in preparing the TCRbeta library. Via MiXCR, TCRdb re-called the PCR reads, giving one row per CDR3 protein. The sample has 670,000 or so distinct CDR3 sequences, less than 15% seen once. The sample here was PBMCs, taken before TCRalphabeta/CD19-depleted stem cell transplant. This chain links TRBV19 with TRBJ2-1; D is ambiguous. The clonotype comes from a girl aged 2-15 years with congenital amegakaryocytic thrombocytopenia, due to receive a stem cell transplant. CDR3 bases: TGTGCCAGTACAAACGTTAATGAGCAGTTCTTC. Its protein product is CASTNVNEQFF.